The 3 T cell receptor beta chains below come from one sample, sequenced in a study of blood T cell repertoires in COVID-19. Sequenced by immunoSEQ multiplex PCR; TCRdb stores in-frame clones only, minus some. The sample has about 140,000 clones, 80% to 90% seen once. Input material: peripheral blood. Receptors were obtained from an older woman with acute or convalescent COVID-19.

The rearrangement joins TRBV7-9 to TRBJ2-5, with 10 positions matching TRBD1. The CDR3 runs 13 residues. The junction had 5 bases not matched to a gene; V was cut back by 5 bases and J by 8 bases. Per germline, CDR1 SEHNR and CDR2 FQNEAQ (reference sequence). This CDR3 is CASSPGTGATQYF. CDR3 sequence (DNA): TGTGCCAGCAGCCCCGGGACAGGGGCAACCCAGTACTTC.

The CDR3 DNA follows: TGTGCCAGCAGCCCAGGACAGGGGTACTATGGCTACACCTTC. Protein product: CASSPGQGYYGYTF. The V gene is TRBV7-9, the J gene TRBJ1-2; the match to TRBD1 covers 9 bases. The CDR3 contains 14 residues. Losses at the gene ends were 5 bases for V and 3 bases for J; bases not matched to a gene: 4. Germline assignment: CDR1 SEHNR and CDR2 FQNEAQ (reference sequence).

This chain joins TRBV28 and TRBJ2-2; possibly TRBD1 for D (5 bases). The CDR3 is 14 residues long. The germline V gene has CDR1 MDHEN and CDR2 SYDVKM. V lost 6 bases and J lost 1, with 9 bases in between. CDR3 amino acids: CASRGQGNTGELFF. Written as DNA, the CDR3 is TGTGCCAGCAGAGGGCAGGGGAACACCGGGGAGCTGTTTTTT.